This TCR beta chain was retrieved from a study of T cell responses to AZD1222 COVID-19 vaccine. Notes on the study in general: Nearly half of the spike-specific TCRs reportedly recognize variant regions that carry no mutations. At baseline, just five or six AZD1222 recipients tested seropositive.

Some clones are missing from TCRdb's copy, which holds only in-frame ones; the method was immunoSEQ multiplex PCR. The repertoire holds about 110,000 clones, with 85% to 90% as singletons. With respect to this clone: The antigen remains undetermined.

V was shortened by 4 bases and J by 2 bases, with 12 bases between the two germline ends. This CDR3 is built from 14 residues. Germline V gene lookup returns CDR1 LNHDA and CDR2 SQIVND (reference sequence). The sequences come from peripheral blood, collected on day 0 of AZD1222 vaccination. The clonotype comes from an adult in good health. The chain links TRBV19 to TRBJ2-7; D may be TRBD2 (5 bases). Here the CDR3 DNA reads TGTGCCAGTAGTAGGACTCTCGGTCCCTACGAGCAGTACTTC. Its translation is CASSRTLGPYEQYF.